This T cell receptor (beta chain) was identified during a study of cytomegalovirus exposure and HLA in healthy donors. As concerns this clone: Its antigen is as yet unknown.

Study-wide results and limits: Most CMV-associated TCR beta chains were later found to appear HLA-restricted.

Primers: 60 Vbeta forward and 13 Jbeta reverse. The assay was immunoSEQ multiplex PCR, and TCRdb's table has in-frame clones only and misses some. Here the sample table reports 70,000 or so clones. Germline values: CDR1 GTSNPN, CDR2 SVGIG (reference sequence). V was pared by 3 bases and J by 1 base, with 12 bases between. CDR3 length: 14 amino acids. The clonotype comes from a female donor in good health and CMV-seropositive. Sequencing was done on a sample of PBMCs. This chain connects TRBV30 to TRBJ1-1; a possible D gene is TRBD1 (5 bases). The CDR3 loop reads CAWRPPGRNTEAFF. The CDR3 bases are TGTGCCTGGAGACCTCCAGGGCGGAACACTGAAGCTTTCTTT. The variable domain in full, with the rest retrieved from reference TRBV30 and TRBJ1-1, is SQTIHQWPATLVQPVGSPLSLECTVEGTSNPNLYWYRQAAGRGLQLLFYSVGIGQISSEVPQNLSASRPQDRQFILSSKKLLLSDSGFYLCAWRPPGRNTEAFFGQGTRLTVV.